This T cell receptor beta chain was found in a study of regulatory T cells in long-lasting Graves disease. Study information: Patients with persistent Graves' disease had over 5 years of antithyroid drugs and persistent TSH receptor antibodies.

A few counts support this clonotype. iRepertoire HTBI primers and Arm-PCR of CDR3 regions built TCR beta libraries. TCRdb reanalysed the multiplex PCR reads using MiXCR and keeps one entry per CDR3 protein. Of 300,000 to 350,000 distinct CDR3 sequences listed, about 20% are singletons. Time point indicated: persistent/refractory GD, antithyroid drugs over 5 years with positive TRAb. Isolated PBMC RNA provided the starting material for the TCR library. EDTA tubes received about 8.2 milliliters of drawn peripheral blood. CDR3 size: 15 residues. Germline trimming cut 8 bases from V and 5 bases from J; bases unmatched to any gene: 11. The germline V gene encodes CDR1 GTSNPN and CDR2 SVGIG (reference sequence).

V gene TRBV30 combines with J gene TRBJ2-1, with 11 positions matching TRBD2. The clonotype was recovered from a female donor with Graves disease. Sequencing used peripheral blood mononuclear cells (PBMCs), obtained when the disease was refractory, from a patient treated with antithyroid drugs. The CDR3 sequence: CALLAGGGVNNEQFF. Here the CDR3 DNA reads TGTGCCCTCCTAGCGGGAGGAGGGGTTAACAATGAGCAGTTCTTC.